This T cell receptor (beta chain) was obtained from a study of T cell repertoires in cytomegalovirus infection. Study background: In public TCR beta signatures, there were indications of both CMV infection and matching HLA type.

The CDR3 length is 11 residues. Looked up from germline, CDR1 is MNHNS and CDR2 is SASEGT. TCRdb fed the reads into MiXCR, producing one record per CDR3 protein. The table shows roughly 720,000 distinct CDR3 sequences, with roughly 36% occurring only once. Study-wide results and limits: Ex vivo responses were dominated by HLA-C-restricted CMV-specific TCR beta clonotypes.

A note on this clonotype: Antigen unknown. A read error may explain this, as a much larger clone is one base away.

The receptor was derived from a human donor in good health (CMV status not recorded). Some clones in this sample may be carry-over from other donors' samples. This rearrangement joins TRBV6-1 to TRBJ1-1; possibly TRBD1 for D (5 bases). The sample consisted of PBMCs. CDR3 coding DNA: TGTGCCAGCAGGGACAACACTGAAGCTTTATTT. This gives the protein CASRDNTEALF.